What follows describes a single TCR beta chain. The antigen remains undetermined. CDR3-region Arm-PCR and iRepertoire HTBI primers produced the TCR beta libraries. In TCRdb, the multiplex PCR reads were re-called with MiXCR into one record per CDR3 protein. The data contain 500,000 to 700,000 distinct CDR3 sequences, roughly 16% of them singletons. Indicated time point: newly diagnosed GD, antithyroid drugs for less than 3 months. RNA isolated from PBMCs was used to make the TCR library. This record comes from a study of regulatory T cells in long-lasting Graves disease. Study findings and constraints: With persistent disease, TRBV28, TRBJ1-2 and TRBJ2-5 were the favored segments. Reduced TCR diversity was observed in persistent Graves' patients versus newly diagnosed patients.

This CDR3 has 18 amino acids. Trimming took off 5 bases at V and 8 bases at J, with 28 bases between the two ends. Germline loops: CDR1 SEHNR, CDR2 FQNEAQ (reference sequence). This sample also appeared in a second study, on T cells in Graves' hyperthyroidism and ophthalmopathy. That work adds: Patients aged 18 to 65 with hyperthyroidism were newly diagnosed, with duration under 2 months. Those patients with uncontrolled infection, other autoimmune disease, pregnancy or lactation were excluded.

The chain combines TRBV7-9 with TRBJ2-4; D might be TRBD2 (6 bases). The material was peripheral blood mononuclear cells (PBMCs), obtained at new diagnosis, from a patient treated with antithyroid drugs. The receptor was derived from a woman younger than 45 with Graves disease. The DNA of the CDR3 is TGTGCCAGCAGCCCAACCGCGGGGTGGGCTCCGCTCGAGTACATTCAGTACTTC. Protein: CASSPTAGWAPLEYIQYF.